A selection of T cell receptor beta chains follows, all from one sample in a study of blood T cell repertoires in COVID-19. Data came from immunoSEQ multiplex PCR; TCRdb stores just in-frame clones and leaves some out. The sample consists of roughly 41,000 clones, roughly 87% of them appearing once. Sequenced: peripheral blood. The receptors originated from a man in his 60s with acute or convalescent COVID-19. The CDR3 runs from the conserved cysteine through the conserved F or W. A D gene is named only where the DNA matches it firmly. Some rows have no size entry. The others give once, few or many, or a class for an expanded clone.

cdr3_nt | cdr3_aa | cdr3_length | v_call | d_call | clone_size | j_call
TGCAGTGCTAGTATGGCTTATGAGCGGGGGGCCAGGGAGCAGTTCTTC | CSASMAYERGAREQFF | 16 | TRBV20-1 | TRBD2 | . | TRBJ2-1
TGTGCCAGCAGCACAGGGCCCAATCAGCCCCAGCATTTT | CASSTGPNQPQHF | 13 | TRBV9 | . | . | TRBJ1-5
TGTGCCAGCAGCCTCGTCAGCTCTGGAAACACCATATATTTT | CASSLVSSGNTIYF | 14 | TRBV13 | . | . | TRBJ1-3
TGCAGCGTTGGAGGGACAGTCGATGGCTACACCTTC | CSVGGTVDGYTF | 12 | TRBV29-1 | TRBD1 | . | TRBJ1-2
TGTGCCAGCAGCCAAGATAAGCGGTCTAATTCACCCCTCCACTTT | CASSQDKRSNSPLHF | 15 | TRBV4-2 | . | . | TRBJ1-6
TGCGCCAGCAGCTTTTCTGGGACAGGGGGCCAAGAGACCCAGTACTTC | CASSFSGTGGQETQYF | 16 | TRBV5-1 | TRBD1 | . | TRBJ2-5
TGTGCCTGGAGTCTCGGATCCGGGACAGGGGGTTCACCCCTCCACTTT | CAWSLGSGTGGSPLHF | 16 | TRBV30 | TRBD1 | once | TRBJ1-6
TGTGCCAGCAGCGAATCTAGCGGGACAAGCACAGATACGCAGTATTTT | CASSESSGTSTDTQYF | 16 | TRBV7-2 | TRBD2 | . | TRBJ2-3
TGTGCCAGCAGTTCTACCGGGACAACAAATCAGCCCCAGCATTTT | CASSSTGTTNQPQHF | 15 | TRBV28 | . | . | TRBJ1-5
TGTGCCAGCAGCCGTCGGCGAGCGATGGGTACTGAAGCTTTCTTT | CASSRRRAMGTEAFF | 15 | TRBV5-8 | . | . | TRBJ1-1
TGCGCCAGCAGCGCGGCGACAGGCGTTGAAGCTTTCTTT | CASSAATGVEAFF | 13 | TRBV5-1 | . | . | TRBJ1-1
TGTGCCAGCAGTTCCCAGGGGATGACTAATGAAAAACTGTTTTTT | CASSSQGMTNEKLFF | 15 | TRBV6-5 | . | . | TRBJ1-4
TGTGCCAGTAGTAGGGACAACAAGCCCGAAAAACTGTTTTTT | CASSRDNKPEKLFF | 14 | TRBV19 | . | . | TRBJ1-4
TGCGCCAGCAGCCTGGGACAGGGTAAATATGAGCAGTTCTTC | CASSLGQGKYEQFF | 14 | TRBV4-3 | TRBD1 | once | TRBJ2-1
TGTGCCAGCAGTTACCCGGGGGTTAACAATGAGCAGTTCTTC | CASSYPGVNNEQFF | 14 | TRBV6-5 | . | . | TRBJ2-1
TGTGCCAGCTCACCGGGCCCCTCCGTTGGCTACACCTTC | CASSPGPSVGYTF | 13 | TRBV18 | . | . | TRBJ1-2
TGTGCCACCAGCAGGGTGGGACAGAATCAGCCCCAGCATTTT | CATSRVGQNQPQHF | 14 | TRBV15 | TRBD1 | . | TRBJ1-5
TGTGCCAGCAGCCAAAAGCCGCCGGGACAATGGGGACAGCCCCAGCATTTT | CASSQKPPGQWGQPQHF | 17 | TRBV7-4 | . | . | TRBJ1-5
TGTGCCAGCAGCCAAGGAGGAATCGATCATGGAAACACCATATATTTT | CASSQGGIDHGNTIYF | 16 | TRBV3-1/TRBV3-2 | . | . | TRBJ1-3
TGTGCCAGCAGTTACTCTACTAGCGGGGGGGTAGGAGATACGCAGTATTTT | CASSYSTSGGVGDTQYF | 17 | TRBV6-2/TRBV6-3 | TRBD2 | once | TRBJ2-3
TGTGCCAGTAAGGCAGGGGGCGAAGAGCAGTACTTC | CASKAGGEEQYF | 12 | TRBV19 | TRBD1 | . | TRBJ2-7
TGCAGCGTTGAATTGCAGGTTAACTATGGCTACACCTTC | CSVELQVNYGYTF | 13 | TRBV29-1 | . | . | TRBJ1-2
TGCGCCAGCAGCCCGGGGGACAGGGCGGGTTATGGCTACACCTTC | CASSPGDRAGYGYTF | 15 | TRBV5-1 | TRBD1 | once | TRBJ1-2
TGTGCCAGCACACAGGGGGCCACCTACGAGCAGTACTTC | CASTQGATYEQYF | 13 | TRBV12-3/TRBV12-4 | TRBD1 | once | TRBJ2-7
TGCGCCAGCAGCTTGAGCGGGGCCAACGTCCTGACTTTC | CASSLSGANVLTF | 13 | TRBV5-1 | . | . | TRBJ2-6
TGTGCCAGTAGTCCCGGGGGCTCCTATAATTCACCCCTCCACTTT | CASSPGGSYNSPLHF | 15 | TRBV19 | . | . | TRBJ1-6
TGTGCCAGCTCACCCGGGGCGTCAGGGGACTCCTACGAGCAGTACTTC | CASSPGASGDSYEQYF | 16 | TRBV18 | . | . | TRBJ2-7
TGTGCCAGCAGCTTAGGAGGGGGCCATGGCTACACCTTC | CASSLGGGHGYTF | 13 | TRBV13 | TRBD1 | . | TRBJ1-2
TGTGCCAGCAGTACAGGGACAGGATTTACCTATGGCTACACCTTC | CASSTGTGFTYGYTF | 15 | TRBV6-5 | TRBD1 | . | TRBJ1-2
TGTGCCAGCCAGGGACAGGGGAACACTGAAGCTTTCTTT | CASQGQGNTEAFF | 13 | TRBV19 | TRBD1 | . | TRBJ1-1
TGCGCCAGCAGCACACAGGGGGCGAACTACGAGCAGTACTTC | CASSTQGANYEQYF | 14 | TRBV5-1 | TRBD1 | few | TRBJ2-7
TGTGCCAGCAGCTTAGTCCCGGGATTCACCGGGGAGCTGTTTTTT | CASSLVPGFTGELFF | 15 | TRBV7-8 | . | . | TRBJ2-2
TGTGCCAGCCGCTTAGGGGGCCACGAGCAGTACTTC | CASRLGGHEQYF | 12 | TRBV2 | TRBD1 | . | TRBJ2-7
TGTGCCACCAGCACCGGGGGGCTTGGAAACACCATATATTTT | CATSTGGLGNTIYF | 14 | TRBV15 | . | once | TRBJ1-3
TGTGCCAGCAGCTTGGGGAGGGTCTCTGGAAACACCATATATTTT | CASSLGRVSGNTIYF | 15 | TRBV5-6 | . | once | TRBJ1-3
TGCGCCAGCAGTGATGGAGGGGGCGGCACCGGGGAGCTGTTTTTT | CASSDGGGGTGELFF | 15 | TRBV10-1 | . | . | TRBJ2-2
TGTGCCTGGATGGGGCTAGCGGGGTCAATTACCGGGGAGCTGTTTTTT | CAWMGLAGSITGELFF | 16 | TRBV30 | TRBD2 | few | TRBJ2-2
TGTGCCAGCAGCTTAAGACAGAATAACTATGGCTACACCTTC | CASSLRQNNYGYTF | 14 | TRBV7-8 | . | . | TRBJ1-2
TGTGCCAGCAGTGCAGGGGCAGGCGGCTACACCTTC | CASSAGAGGYTF | 12 | TRBV2 | . | . | TRBJ1-2
TGTGCTAGTGGTTTTCCCCCCGTAGACAGGGCGGGTGGCTACACCTTC | CASGFPPVDRAGGYTF | 16 | TRBV12-5 | TRBD1 | . | TRBJ1-2